The 2 T cell receptor beta chains presented below share a single source sample, sequenced in a study of radiation and T cells in renal cell carcinoma. Documented time point: blood 4 weeks post-SBRT, at nephrectomy. Treatment reported: 15 Gy SBRT to primary tumor, nephrectomy 4 weeks later. The assay was immunoSEQ multiplex PCR, and TCRdb's table has in-frame clones only and misses some. The sample lists 150,000 to 200,000 clones, around 90% occurring once. This material consisted of blood, taken from a patient whose treatment included radiotherapy and nephrectomy. The receptors were sampled from a woman between 45 and 65 years old with renal cell carcinoma.

The chain links TRBV25-1 to TRBJ2-3, with D uncertain. The length of the CDR3 is 13 residues. The V and J ends lost 4 bases and 2 bases respectively, with 7 bases between them. The germline V gene has CDR1 MGHDK and CDR2 SYGVNS. The CDR3 loop reads CASSGGNTDTQYF. The CDR3 bases are TGTGCCAGCAGTGGCGGAAACACAGATACGCAGTATTTT.

A single count supports this clone. CDR3 sequence (DNA): TGTGCCAGCAGCGTAGGACAGGGAGTGGCTAATGAAAAACTGTTTTTT. It encodes CASSVGQGVANEKLFF. This chain joins TRBV9 and TRBJ1-4; TRBD1 agrees at 7 bases. Per germline, CDR1 SGDLS and CDR2 YYNGEE. V was pared by 0 bases and J by 3 bases, with 5 bases of the junction left unmatched. The CDR3 contains 16 residues.